These T cell receptor beta chains were read from a single sample in a study of blood T cell repertoires in COVID-19. Only in-frame clones appear in the TCRdb table, and some are missing; sequencing was by immunoSEQ multiplex PCR. The repertoire holds 100,000 to 150,000 clones, with under 85% as singletons. The sample consisted of peripheral blood. These receptors were collected from a man aged 40-49 years with active or convalescent COVID-19. Each CDR3 is given with its conserved first and last residue. The D gene is left open where the match is weak. Some rows mark clone size as missing; the rest say once, few, many or name a class of expanded clone.

V gene	clone size	D gene	J gene	CDR3 protein	CDR3 DNA
TRBV19	NA	NA	TRBJ1-2	CASARGTLNYGYTF	TGTGCCAGTGCAAGGGGGACACTGAACTATGGCTACACCTTC
TRBV6-2/TRBV6-3	NA	TRBD2	TRBJ2-3	CASSWETSGGRDTQYF	TGTGCCAGCAGTTGGGAAACTAGCGGGGGTAGGGATACGCAGTATTTT
TRBV6-5	NA	TRBD1	TRBJ1-4	CASSRRQGDEKLFF	TGTGCCAGCAGCCGTAGACAGGGAGATGAAAAACTGTTTTTT
TRBV19	NA	NA	TRBJ1-5	CASSMEGGPNQPQHF	TGTGCCAGTAGTATGGAGGGGGGGCCCAATCAGCCCCAGCATTTT
TRBV7-3	NA	TRBD1	TRBJ1-4	CASSPGTGGANEKLFF	TGTGCCAGCAGCCCCGGGACAGGGGGCGCGAATGAAAAACTGTTTTTT
TRBV7-2	NA	NA	TRBJ1-4	CASSFGPGVEKLFF	TGTGCCAGCAGCTTTGGCCCCGGGGTGGAAAAACTGTTTTTT
TRBV4-3	many	TRBD1	TRBJ2-7	CASSRRQGPVEEQYF	TGCGCCAGCAGCCGTAGACAGGGGCCGGTCGAGGAGCAGTACTTC
TRBV14	NA	TRBD2	TRBJ2-3	CASSQENARVFSSGVTDTQYF	TGTGCCAGCAGCCAAGAGAATGCGAGGGTTTTCAGTAGCGGGGTCACAGATACGCAGTATTTT
TRBV6-5	many	TRBD1	TRBJ2-3	CAGRDRATDTQYF	TGTGCCGGCCGGGACAGAGCCACAGATACGCAGTATTTT
TRBV28	NA	NA	TRBJ2-6	CASYYSGANVLTF	TGTGCCAGTTACTACTCTGGGGCCAACGTCCTGACTTTC
TRBV4-3	NA	TRBD1	TRBJ2-3	CASSTGGSTDTQYF	TGCGCCAGCAGCACAGGGGGTAGCACAGATACGCAGTATTTT
TRBV7-2	few	TRBD1	TRBJ1-5	CASSLRGANQPQHF	TGTGCCAGCAGCCTCAGGGGGGCCAATCAGCCCCAGCATTTT
TRBV12-3/TRBV12-4	NA	NA	TRBJ1-2	CASRTVLMGYTF	TGTGCCAGCAGAACAGTTCTAATGGGCTACACCTTC
TRBV7-9	many	NA	TRBJ1-1	CASSLNSNTEAFF	TGTGCCAGCAGCTTAAACAGCAACACTGAAGCTTTCTTT